This TCR beta chain was identified during a study of T cells after yellow fever vaccination (dated by TCRdb to the late 2010s). With regard to the full study: Libraries from fractions with low cell numbers were prepared with the SMART-Seq v4 Ultra Low Input RNA kit. To track T-cell clones before and after primary and booster YFV17D yellow fever vaccination, bulk TCR alpha and beta repertoires were sequenced longitudinally. Two healthy male donors, one aged 18 to 29 and one aged 30 to 40 years, were included in the cohort. Blood was collected at multiple timepoints before and after primary and secondary immunization, and bulk PBMC replicates and cell subsets were isolated.

This clonotype has at least ten counts. Its specific antigen is unknown. The sample holds no much larger clone one base away, and base qualities are not on file. From a lookup of the germline V gene, CDR1 and CDR2 are KGHSH and LQKENI. The CDR3 runs 15 residues from the cysteine to the phenylalanine. Just the 45-base CDR3 DNA is kept, in frame starting at base 1. Trimming costs V 5 bases and J 7 bases, and their ends lie 18 bases apart. What the study reported, not specific to this receptor: Compared with the primary T-cell response, the secondary T-cell response was faster but weaker, reaching its peak on day 5 rather than on day 15. A small share of clonotypes occurred in both CD4 and CD8 compartments, likely arising from convergent recombination. After the booster, most clones that had expanded after primary vaccination were detected again (over 95% of CD4 and around nine tenths of CD8), suggesting broad maintenance of memory. Computational filtering was required because FACS-sorted repertoires could contain abundant contaminating clonotypes from the bulk population. Only a couple of donors were included in the study, so the extent to which the findings can be generalized is limited.

The intended sense of this specimen's treatment or condition label: live attenuated yellow fever vaccine strain. A standard Ficoll-Paque protocol was used to isolate PBMCs from peripheral blood. CD4 and CD8 T-cell fractions were isolated with Dynabeads CD4 and CD8 positive selection kits. TriZol was used to extract RNA from bulk PBMCs, from CD4 and CD8 fractions, and from dextramer-positive and dextramer-negative fractions. Synthesis of TCR cDNA relied on 5'RACE template switching, a step that introduced a universal primer site along with unique molecular identifiers. Priming of cDNA synthesis was performed from both the TCR alpha and TCR beta constant segments. Two PCR steps were used to amplify libraries, with sample barcodes and sequencing adapters being added in the second step. Libraries were sequenced on Illumina HiSeq 2500 (2x100 bp) or NovaSeq (2x150 bp). In the paper's pipeline: Demultiplexing of reads and collapsing into UMI consensus sequences were performed with MIGEC, and V(D)J alignment was carried out with MiXCR. Vaccine-responding clonotypes were defined with edgeR using replicate PBMC samples, requiring FDR below 0.01 and a log2 fold change above 5 up to day 15. CD4 or CD8 identity was assigned to each bulk clonotype according to whether the clonotype was present at higher abundance in the sequenced CD4 repertoire or the sequenced CD8 repertoire. The public reads were quality trimmed at Q25 with fastp and then assembled into clones with MiXCR by TCRdb, keeping productive beta chains. Records with the same CDR3 protein are collapsed into one entry carrying the most frequent genes and DNA. These V and J calls originate from TCRdb's pipeline instead of the authors' own analysis. This sample comprises 300,000 or so distinct CDR3 sequences, approximately 12% of them detected only once. The ten largest account for roughly 0.5% of the sample.

The sequence links TRBV18 to TRBJ2-1; the D gene is perhaps TRBD2, on 5 matching bases. The input for sequencing was CD4+ T cells sorted from PBMCs, taken 45 days after the yellow fever booster vaccination. The sequence was obtained from a man younger than 40 who received the YFV17D yellow fever vaccine. The nucleotide sequence is TGTGCCAGCTCAACTACTAGAGGGAGCAGAAATGAGCAGTTCTTC. It specifies CASSTTRGSRNEQFF.